One TCR beta chain is described in this entry. The antigen remains unidentified. These data are taken from a study of beta chain features in type 1 diabetes. Notes on the study in general: There was a moderate but significant shortening of TCRB CDR3s in all four CD4+ subsets of Type 1 diabetes patients. VDJ junctions sequenced from type 1 diabetes patients showed fewer insertions and more deletions.

The germline V gene encodes CDR1 SNHLY and CDR2 FYNNEI. This CDR3 contains 14 residues. V dropped 6 bases and J dropped 5; count of bases not matched to a gene: 6. Isolation of CD4+ naive, central memory, regulatory and stem cell-like memory cells was achieved by sorting via CD45RO/CCR7/CD25/CD127/CD95/CD27. Isolated RNA was reverse transcribed in full, so expressed TCRB transcripts were sequenced. Generated by immunoSEQ multiplex PCR, the TCRdb table keeps only in-frame clones and is missing some. Found here are under 450,000 clones, 14% of them singletons; the top ten hold around 0.035%. The chain has TRBV2 and TRBJ1-2, with 10 bases matching TRBD1. The sequenced sample consisted of naive CD4+ T cells from blood. This TCR derives from a young man in good health. The CDR3 DNA reads TGTGCCAGCAGATCCGGGACAGGGGAATATGGCTACACCTTC. This encodes CASRSGTGEYGYTF.